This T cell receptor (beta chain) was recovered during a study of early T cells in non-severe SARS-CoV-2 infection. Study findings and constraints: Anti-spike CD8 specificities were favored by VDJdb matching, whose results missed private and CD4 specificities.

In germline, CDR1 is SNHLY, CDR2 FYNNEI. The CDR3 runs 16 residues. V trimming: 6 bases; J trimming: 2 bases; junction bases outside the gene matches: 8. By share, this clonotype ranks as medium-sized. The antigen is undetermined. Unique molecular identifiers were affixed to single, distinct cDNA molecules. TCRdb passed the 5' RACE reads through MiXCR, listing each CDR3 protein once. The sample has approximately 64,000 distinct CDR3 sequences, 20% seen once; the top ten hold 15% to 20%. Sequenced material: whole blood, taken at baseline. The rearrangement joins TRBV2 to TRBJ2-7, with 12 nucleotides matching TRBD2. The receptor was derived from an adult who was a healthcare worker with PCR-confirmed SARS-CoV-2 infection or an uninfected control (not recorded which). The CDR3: CASSAQLAGGPYEQYF. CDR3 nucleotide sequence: TGTGCCAGCAGCGCCCAACTAGCGGGGGGCCCCTACGAGCAGTACTTC.